This is a list of T cell receptor beta chains from one sample in a study of cytomegalovirus exposure and HLA in healthy donors. Libraries were prepared by immunoSEQ multiplex PCR; TCRdb keeps only in-frame clonotypes and omits some of them. The sample lists about 170,000 clones; under 80% were seen once. The material sequenced was PBMCs. These receptors were obtained from a female donor in good health and CMV-seronegative. Both conserved end residues are part of each CDR3. A D gene is named only where the DNA matches it firmly. Only some rows state a clone size, as once, few, many or a class for expanded clones.

cdr3_aa: CASSSTGTGSTEAFF
cdr3_nt: TGCGCCAGCAGCTCAACCGGGACAGGGAGCACTGAAGCTTTCTTT
d_call: TRBD1
j_call: TRBJ1-1
clone_size: .
v_call: TRBV5-1

cdr3_aa: CASSFQAGAGGDTQYF
cdr3_nt: TGTGCCAGCAGCTTCCAAGCGGGAGCGGGGGGAGATACGCAGTATTTT
d_call: TRBD2
j_call: TRBJ2-3
clone_size: .
v_call: TRBV7-6

cdr3_aa: CASSLSPQGNYGYTF
cdr3_nt: TGTGCCAGCAGCTTGAGCCCACAGGGAAACTATGGCTACACCTTC
d_call: .
j_call: TRBJ1-2
clone_size: .
v_call: TRBV11-1

cdr3_aa: CASNGIWELSGANVLTF
cdr3_nt: TGTGCCAGCAACGGGATATGGGAACTCTCTGGGGCCAACGTCCTGACTTTC
d_call: .
j_call: TRBJ2-6
clone_size: .
v_call: TRBV9

cdr3_aa: CASSPGQGRNEQYF
cdr3_nt: TGTGCCAGCAGCCCCGGACAGGGGAGGAACGAGCAGTACTTC
d_call: TRBD1
j_call: TRBJ2-7
clone_size: few
v_call: TRBV7-3

cdr3_aa: CASSLEGAGGDTQYF
cdr3_nt: TGTGCCAGCAGCTTAGAGGGGGCGGGAGGAGATACGCAGTATTTT
d_call: TRBD2
j_call: TRBJ2-3
clone_size: .
v_call: TRBV11-3

cdr3_aa: CASRVPDRAEKLFF
cdr3_nt: TGTGCCAGCAGGGTCCCGGACAGGGCTGAAAAACTGTTTTTT
d_call: TRBD1
j_call: TRBJ1-4
clone_size: .
v_call: TRBV6-6

cdr3_aa: CASSFLASVASYNEQFF
cdr3_nt: TGTGCCAGCAGTTTTTTGGCTAGCGTTGCCTCCTACAATGAGCAGTTCTTC
d_call: .
j_call: TRBJ2-1
clone_size: .
v_call: TRBV27

cdr3_aa: CASSLTVAGGIGQYF
cdr3_nt: TGTGCCAGCAGCTTAACAGTAGCGGGGGGGATTGGGCAGTACTTC
d_call: TRBD2
j_call: TRBJ2-7
clone_size: .
v_call: TRBV7-3

cdr3_aa: CASSFYQTRGGHNGYTF
cdr3_nt: TGTGCCAGCAGCTTCTATCAAACAAGGGGGGGGCATAATGGCTACACCTTC
d_call: .
j_call: TRBJ1-2
clone_size: .
v_call: TRBV7-8

cdr3_aa: CASSLGTGGNEQFF
cdr3_nt: TGCGCCAGCAGCTTGGGGACAGGGGGCAATGAGCAGTTCTTC
d_call: TRBD1
j_call: TRBJ2-1
clone_size: .
v_call: TRBV5-1

cdr3_aa: CASSSGQGGDTQYF
cdr3_nt: TGTGCCAGCAGCTCCGGACAGGGCGGGGATACGCAGTATTTT
d_call: TRBD1
j_call: TRBJ2-3
clone_size: .
v_call: TRBV7-3

cdr3_aa: CASSLSGSGALSYNEQFF
cdr3_nt: TGTGCCAGCAGCTTAAGTGGTAGCGGGGCCCTCTCCTACAATGAGCAGTTCTTC
d_call: TRBD2
j_call: TRBJ2-1
clone_size: .
v_call: TRBV7-3

cdr3_aa: CSVSSPGNEKLFF
cdr3_nt: TGCAGCGTATCTTCCCCGGGGAATGAAAAACTGTTTTTT
d_call: .
j_call: TRBJ1-4
clone_size: .
v_call: TRBV29-1

cdr3_aa: CASSLWRDSPLHF
cdr3_nt: TGTGCCAGCAGTTTATGGAGGGATTCACCCCTCCACTTT
d_call: .
j_call: TRBJ1-6
clone_size: .
v_call: TRBV27

cdr3_aa: CASSLSTGGLNEQFF
cdr3_nt: TGCGCCAGCAGCTTGTCGACAGGGGGTCTTAATGAGCAGTTCTTC
d_call: TRBD1
j_call: TRBJ2-1
clone_size: .
v_call: TRBV5-1

cdr3_aa: CASSQVGTSSYEQYF
cdr3_nt: TGCGCCAGCAGCCAAGTCGGGACTAGCTCCTACGAGCAGTACTTC
d_call: TRBD2
j_call: TRBJ2-7
clone_size: .
v_call: TRBV4-1

cdr3_aa: CASSFSRANYGYTF
cdr3_nt: TGTGCCAGTAGTTTCTCGCGGGCTAACTATGGCTACACCTTC
d_call: .
j_call: TRBJ1-2
clone_size: few
v_call: TRBV19

cdr3_aa: CACTMGGTGEKLFF
cdr3_nt: TGTGCCTGTACAATGGGGGGAACGGGTGAAAAACTGTTTTTT
d_call: .
j_call: TRBJ1-4
clone_size: once
v_call: TRBV30

cdr3_aa: CASSFRRGDRGAADTQYF
cdr3_nt: TGTGCCAGCAGCTTTCGCCGGGGTGACAGGGGGGCGGCAGATACGCAGTATTTT
d_call: TRBD1
j_call: TRBJ2-3
clone_size: .
v_call: TRBV7-9

cdr3_aa: CATKPSVNQETQYF
cdr3_nt: TGTGCCACCAAACCCTCGGTTAACCAAGAGACCCAGTACTTC
d_call: .
j_call: TRBJ2-5
clone_size: once
v_call: TRBV2

cdr3_aa: CAWSGGRVNVGELFF
cdr3_nt: TGTGCCTGGAGTGGCGGGAGAGTTAACGTCGGGGAGCTGTTTTTT
d_call: TRBD2
j_call: TRBJ2-2
clone_size: once
v_call: TRBV30

cdr3_aa: CASSWPGEEKLFF
cdr3_nt: TGTGCCAGCAGTTGGCCCGGGGAAGAAAAACTGTTTTTT
d_call: .
j_call: TRBJ1-4
clone_size: .
v_call: TRBV28

cdr3_aa: CASSSHSYEQYF
cdr3_nt: TGTGCCAGCAGCTCCCATAGTTACGAGCAGTACTTC
d_call: .
j_call: TRBJ2-7
clone_size: once
v_call: TRBV5-6

cdr3_aa: CASSPRSPGLVEGIYNEQFF
cdr3_nt: TGTGCCAGCTCACCACGGTCTCCGGGACTAGTGGAAGGGATCTACAATGAGCAGTTCTTC
d_call: TRBD2
j_call: TRBJ2-1
clone_size: .
v_call: TRBV18

cdr3_aa: CASSRVGEYNEQFF
cdr3_nt: TGTGCCAGCAGCCGCGTGGGAGAATACAATGAGCAGTTCTTC
d_call: .
j_call: TRBJ2-1
clone_size: .
v_call: TRBV7-2

cdr3_aa: CASSIGSSGNVLTF
cdr3_nt: TGTGCCAGTAGTATAGGTTCTAGCGGGAACGTCCTGACTTTC
d_call: TRBD2
j_call: TRBJ2-6
clone_size: .
v_call: TRBV19

cdr3_aa: CASSFQVSSYEQYF
cdr3_nt: TGTGCCAGCAGTTTCCAGGTGAGCTCCTACGAGCAGTACTTC
d_call: .
j_call: TRBJ2-7
clone_size: .
v_call: TRBV6-1

cdr3_aa: CASRRYRESTNEKLFF
cdr3_nt: TGTGCCAGCCGCAGGTACAGGGAATCCACTAATGAAAAACTGTTTTTT
d_call: .
j_call: TRBJ1-4
clone_size: few
v_call: TRBV7-9

cdr3_aa: CASSVDRVDSPLHF
cdr3_nt: TGTGCCAGCAGCGTGGACAGGGTTGATTCACCCCTCCACTTT
d_call: TRBD1
j_call: TRBJ1-6
clone_size: few
v_call: TRBV9

cdr3_aa: CASSLSGQGVNYEQYF
cdr3_nt: TGTGCCAGCAGCTTATCGGGACAGGGGGTGAACTACGAGCAGTACTTC
d_call: TRBD1
j_call: TRBJ2-7
clone_size: .
v_call: TRBV7-2

cdr3_aa: CAWSVGSYEQYF
cdr3_nt: TGTGCCTGGAGTGTAGGGAGCTACGAGCAGTACTTC
d_call: .
j_call: TRBJ2-7
clone_size: .
v_call: TRBV30

cdr3_aa: CASSYGQVNQPQHF
cdr3_nt: TGTGCCAGCAGTTACGGGCAGGTCAATCAGCCCCAGCATTTT
d_call: .
j_call: TRBJ1-5
clone_size: .
v_call: TRBV6-5

cdr3_aa: CASSPAYVSSGANVLTF
cdr3_nt: TGTGCCAGCAGCCCTGCTTATGTCAGCTCTGGGGCCAACGTCCTGACTTTC
d_call: .
j_call: TRBJ2-6
clone_size: .
v_call: TRBV7-9

cdr3_aa: CASSLEDRDLNTEAFF
cdr3_nt: TGTGCCAGCAGCTTGGAGGACAGGGACCTGAACACTGAAGCTTTCTTT
d_call: TRBD1
j_call: TRBJ1-1
clone_size: .
v_call: TRBV5-4

cdr3_aa: CASSLGSGPPYEQYF
cdr3_nt: TGTGCCAGCAGCTTAGGGTCAGGGCCTCCTTACGAGCAGTACTTC
d_call: .
j_call: TRBJ2-7
clone_size: .
v_call: TRBV11-2

cdr3_aa: CASSSSAASGRVSGELFF
cdr3_nt: TGTGCCAGCAGCTCATCCGCGGCTAGCGGGAGGGTTAGCGGGGAGCTGTTTTTT
d_call: TRBD2
j_call: TRBJ2-2
clone_size: .
v_call: TRBV28

cdr3_aa: CASSPMGLAGPETQYF
cdr3_nt: TGTGCCAGCAGCCCTATGGGACTAGCGGGCCCAGAGACCCAGTACTTC
d_call: TRBD2
j_call: TRBJ2-5
clone_size: .
v_call: TRBV7-2

cdr3_aa: CASSFRQGGNQPQHF
cdr3_nt: TGTGCCAGCAGTTTTAGGCAGGGGGGCAATCAGCCCCAGCATTTT
d_call: TRBD1
j_call: TRBJ1-5
clone_size: .
v_call: TRBV28

cdr3_aa: CASSPNYSGNTIYF
cdr3_nt: TGTGCCAGCTCACCAAACTACTCTGGAAACACCATATATTTT
d_call: .
j_call: TRBJ1-3
clone_size: few
v_call: TRBV18

cdr3_aa: CASRGFGTGSSGNTIYF
cdr3_nt: TGTGCCAGCAGAGGCTTTGGGACAGGATCCTCTGGAAACACCATATATTTT
d_call: TRBD1
j_call: TRBJ1-3
clone_size: .
v_call: TRBV25-1

cdr3_aa: CASSLAGRMNTEAFF
cdr3_nt: TGTGCCAGCAGCTTAGCGGGCCGTATGAACACTGAAGCTTTCTTT
d_call: .
j_call: TRBJ1-1
clone_size: .
v_call: TRBV7-9

cdr3_aa: CASSWRGGAPWGYTF
cdr3_nt: TGCGCCAGCAGCTGGCGGGGGGGGGCCCCTTGGGGCTACACCTTC
d_call: .
j_call: TRBJ1-2
clone_size: .
v_call: TRBV5-1

cdr3_aa: CASSLALAGATDTQYF
cdr3_nt: TGTGCCAGCAGCTTAGCCCTAGCGGGGGCCACAGATACGCAGTATTTT
d_call: TRBD2
j_call: TRBJ2-3
clone_size: few
v_call: TRBV7-2

cdr3_aa: CASSQEEVGTQYF
cdr3_nt: TGCGCCAGCAGCCAAGAAGAGGTGGGGACCCAGTACTTC
d_call: .
j_call: TRBJ2-5
clone_size: .
v_call: TRBV4-3

cdr3_aa: CASSQRGDRDVDEQYF
cdr3_nt: TGCGCCAGCAGCCAACGTGGCGACAGGGACGTAGACGAGCAGTACTTC
d_call: TRBD1
j_call: TRBJ2-7
clone_size: .
v_call: TRBV4-1

cdr3_aa: CASGLAGAYEQYF
cdr3_nt: TGTGCCAGCGGCTTAGCGGGAGCCTACGAGCAGTACTTC
d_call: TRBD2
j_call: TRBJ2-7
clone_size: .
v_call: TRBV27

cdr3_aa: CASISTLGQGANQPQHF
cdr3_nt: TGTGCCAGCATATCCACCCTTGGACAGGGGGCCAATCAGCCCCAGCATTTT
d_call: TRBD1
j_call: TRBJ1-5
clone_size: .
v_call: TRBV28

cdr3_aa: CASSSTSGGYEQYF
cdr3_nt: TGTGCCAGCAGTTCGACTAGCGGGGGGTACGAGCAGTACTTC
d_call: TRBD2
j_call: TRBJ2-7
clone_size: .
v_call: TRBV5-4

cdr3_aa: CASSPRVTDGNQPQHF
cdr3_nt: TGTGCCAGCAGCCCCAGGGTGACGGACGGCAATCAGCCCCAGCATTTT
d_call: .
j_call: TRBJ1-5
clone_size: .
v_call: TRBV7-3

cdr3_aa: CASKRGGKNEQYF
cdr3_nt: TGTGCCAGCAAGCGGGGGGGCAAGAACGAGCAGTACTTC
d_call: TRBD2
j_call: TRBJ2-7
clone_size: .
v_call: TRBV6-5

cdr3_aa: CASRLDRAKAFF
cdr3_nt: TGTGCCAGCAGATTGGACAGGGCGAAAGCTTTCTTT
d_call: TRBD1
j_call: TRBJ1-1
clone_size: .
v_call: TRBV6-1

cdr3_aa: CASSRYSGRREAFF
cdr3_nt: TGCGCCAGCAGCCGTTATAGTGGTCGTCGTGAAGCTTTCTTT
d_call: .
j_call: TRBJ1-1
clone_size: .
v_call: TRBV4-1

cdr3_aa: CASSTFTVAEANVLTF
cdr3_nt: TGTGCCAGTAGTACCTTTACAGTAGCGGAGGCCAACGTCCTGACTTTC
d_call: .
j_call: TRBJ2-6
clone_size: few
v_call: TRBV19

cdr3_aa: CSVELAVNNEQFF
cdr3_nt: TGCAGCGTTGAACTAGCTGTCAACAATGAGCAGTTCTTC
d_call: .
j_call: TRBJ2-1
clone_size: .
v_call: TRBV29-1